Sequencing of this TCR beta chain was carried out in a study of shared clonotypes between healthy human individuals. Study summary: For every donor, three CD4 naive, three CD4 memory, two CD8 naive and one CD8 memory plates were used.

Generated by immunoSEQ multiplex PCR, the TCRdb table keeps only in-frame clones and is missing some. The sample includes some 1.5 million clones, roughly 96% of them seen just once. All the donors were Caucasian adults who lived in Nashville, Tennessee. The study separated CD4+ cells into CD45RA+ naive and CD45RA-negative memory subsets. CDR3 length equals 14 residues. Trimming stripped 6 bases from V and 0 bases from J, with 14 bases between. Looked up from germline, CDR1 is SQVTM and CDR2 is ANQGSEA. Specimen: naive CD4+ T cells sorted from blood. Sample subset: CD45RA+ positively selected. The J gene is TRBJ1-2, the V gene TRBV29-1; tentatively, D is TRBD1 (5 bases). This sequence originates from a man between 25 and 39 years old in good health. Here the CDR3 DNA reads TGCAGCGTCCGGGGACGGATAGCTAACTATGGCTACACCTTC. It specifies CSVRGRIANYGYTF.